These 23 T cell receptor beta chains came from one sample sequenced in a study of T cells in Graves' hyperthyroidism and ophthalmopathy. Template material for amplifying TCR beta CDR3 regions consisted of RNA transcripts. First-round RT-PCR with HTBI primers amplified the TCR CDR3 region. MiXCR, applied by TCRdb to the multiplex PCR reads, yields one record per CDR3 protein. The sample yields about 59,000 distinct CDR3 sequences, roughly 58% seen once. The specimen sequenced was blood. These receptors came from an older woman with Graves' ophthalmopathy.

V usage is TRBV7-2 and J usage is TRBJ2-7; 10 nucleotides line up with TRBD2. Germline trimming cut 5 bases from V and 5 bases from J; bases unmatched to any gene: 12. The CDR3 has 16 amino acids. Germline V CDR1 and CDR2: SGHTA, FQGNSA. CDR3 sequence: CASSPPLAGVLDEQYF. CDR3 in DNA: TGTGCCAGCAGCCCCCCCCTAGCGGGAGTTTTAGACGAGCAGTACTTC. The full variable domain, in which reference TRBV7-2 and TRBJ2-7 provide the parts outside the CDR3, is GAGVSQSPSNKVTEKGKDVELRCDPISGHTALYWYRQSLGQGLEFLIYFQGNSAPDKSGLPSDRFSAERTGGSVSTLTIQRTQQEDSAVYLCASSPPLAGVLDEQYFGPGTRLTVT.

The genes are TRBV12-3 or TRBV12-4 and TRBJ2-5; D possibly corresponds to TRBD2 (7 bases). The CDR3 is 18 amino acids. V was pared by 3 bases and J by 4 bases, with 24 bases between. The CDR3 spells CASSLRDKNTGEGETQYF. CDR3 sequence (DNA): TGTGCCAGCAGTTTGCGGGACAAGAACACCGGGGAGGGAGAGACCCAGTACTTC.

This clonotype is large (0.1 to 1%). The gene calls are TRBV7-9 and TRBJ2-6; D possibly corresponds to TRBD2 (5 bases). The V and J ends lost 4 bases and 1 base respectively, with 11 bases between them. Germline V gene sequence: CDR1 SEHNR, CDR2 FQNEAQ (reference sequence). This CDR3 has 16 amino acids. CDR3 sequence (DNA): TGTGCCAGCAGCTCCGTGGACTTATCTGGGGCCAACGTCCTGACTTTC. Its translation is CASSSVDLSGANVLTF.

This clonotype was seen at least ten times. The J gene is TRBJ2-1, the V gene TRBV19, with 12 bases fitting TRBD1. The CDR3 extends over 14 amino acids. Trimming at V came to 5 bases and at J to 8 bases, leaving 4 bases not matched to a gene. The V gene's germline CDR1 is LNHDA and CDR2 SQIVND (reference sequence). The CDR3 DNA reads TGTGCCAGTAGTCCGGGACAGGGGGCCTATGAGCAGTTCTTC. Residues: CASSPGQGAYEQFF.

The chain employs TRBV12-3 or TRBV12-4 and TRBJ2-1; TRBD1 matches at 9 bases. The length of the CDR3 is 15 residues. V trimming: 6 bases; J trimming: 6 bases; junction bases outside the gene matches: 9. In DNA form, the CDR3 reads TGTGCCAGCAGGGCGTGGACAGGGGAATTCAATGAGCAGTTCTTC. Protein: CASRAWTGEFNEQFF.

This clonotype was seen many times. This sequence joins TRBV20-1 and TRBJ2-1, with 9 bases matching TRBD2. The CDR3 is 14 residues long. Trimming at V came to 6 bases and at J to 2 bases, leaving 5 bases not matched to a gene. Looked up from germline, CDR1 is DFQATT and CDR2 is SNEGSKA (reference sequence). In DNA, the CDR3 is TGCAGTGCAAGACTAGCGGCAACCTACAATGAGCAGTTCTTC. Its protein is CSARLAATYNEQFF.

Comment on this clonotype: An end of the junction differs from the germline gene, which may be a read error. This chain links TRBV4-1 with TRBJ1-2; D uncertain. Per the germline V gene, CDR1 is MGHRA and CDR2 is YSYEKL. This CDR3 contains 19 residues. CDR3 sequence reads: CASSQDTSHGPEPNYGYTF. CDR3 bases: TGTGCCAGCAGCCAAGATACGAGTCATGGACCGGAGCCCAACTATGGCTACACCTTC.

This clonotype was seen ten or more times. This chain joins TRBV4-3 and TRBJ2-1; D possibly matches TRBD1 or TRBD2 (6 bases each). The V end lost 0 bases, the J end lost 7 bases, and 16 bases lay between the germline ends. Per the germline V gene, CDR1 is LGHNA and CDR2 is YSLEER. CDR3 size: 16 residues. The CDR3 spells CASSQDMRGAGNEQFF. CDR3 nucleotide sequence: TGCGCCAGCAGCCAAGATATGAGGGGGGCGGGGAATGAGCAGTTCTTC.

Of note for this clonotype: No conserved phenylalanine or tryptophan ends this CDR3, so it is likely a read error. The DNA is omitted, as the CDR3 cannot be located on it reliably, and the CDR3 follows TCRdb's listing. The rearrangement joins TRBV20-1 to TRBJ1-3. CDR1 and CDR2 (germline): DFQATT, SNEGSKA (reference sequence). The CDR3 spans 8 residues, counting both ends. The CDR3 is CSARDSHL.

The chain uses TRBV20-1 and TRBJ2-2; maybe TRBD1 (6 bases). This CDR3 region has 13 residues. CDR1 DFQATT and CDR2 SNEGSKA come from the germline V gene (reference sequence). The V end was cut by 4 bases, the J end by 6 bases, with 12 bases between. The CDR3 nucleotides are TGCAGTGCTACACAGGGCGAGGCCGGGGAGCTGTTTTTT. Amino acid sequence: CSATQGEAGELFF.

The rearrangement joins TRBV19 to TRBJ1-2; no clear D gene. The CDR3 runs to 13 residues. Germline values: CDR1 LNHDA, CDR2 SQIVND (reference sequence). With 7 bases removed from V and 5 bases from J, the gap between germline ends came to 14 bases. The CDR3: CASNWGESYGYTF. For the CDR3, the DNA is TGTGCCAGTAATTGGGGAGAGTCTTATGGCTACACCTTC.

The chain carries TRBV7-2 and TRBJ1-6; 8 nucleotides line up with TRBD1. Germline CDR1 and CDR2: SGHTA and FQGNSA. The trim removed 5 bases at V and 9 bases at J, leaving 9 bases unmatched. The CDR3 is 15 amino acids. Written as DNA, the CDR3 is TGTGCCAGCAGCGACCGGGACAGGAAGACTTCACCCCTCCACTTT. Amino acids: CASSDRDRKTSPLHF.

There are many counts of this clonotype. For the CDR3, the DNA is TGTGCCAGCAGCTTAGGGCTGGTTAAAAACATTCAGTACTTC. Residues: CASSLGLVKNIQYF. The chain has TRBV7-2 and TRBJ2-4; no clear D gene. There are 14 residues in the CDR3. V was clipped by 1 base and J by 4 bases, with 8 bases between them. The germline gives CDR1 SGHTA, CDR2 FQGNSA.

The chain employs TRBV2 and TRBJ2-3; 8 bases line up with TRBD1. The CDR3 runs 16 residues. The germline V gene has CDR1 SNHLY and CDR2 FYNNEI. V shed 6 bases and J 2 bases; nucleotides not matched to a gene: 10. CDR3 nucleotides: TGTGCCAGCAGGGCAGGGGGCGGCTTGAACACAGATACGCAGTATTTT. Amino acids: CASRAGGGLNTDTQYF.

There are many counts of this clonotype. This chain connects TRBV6-5 to TRBJ1-1; maybe TRBD1 (5 bases). The CDR3 is made up of 17 amino acids. From germline, CDR1 is MNHEY and CDR2 SVGAGI. Trimming stripped 0 bases from V and 4 bases from J, with 18 bases between. CDR3 region: CASSYSSEGQVATEAFF. The DNA for the CDR3 is TGTGCCAGCAGTTACTCGAGCGAGGGGCAAGTTGCCACTGAAGCTTTCTTT.

This chain links TRBV20-1 with TRBJ2-7; D remains ambiguous. This CDR3 comprises 12 residues. Looked up from germline, CDR1 is DFQATT and CDR2 is SNEGSKA (reference sequence). V was shortened by 1 base and J by 6 bases, with 10 bases between the two germline ends. Here the CDR3 reads CSARALNPEQYF. CDR3 nucleotide sequence: TGCAGTGCTAGAGCGCTAAACCCCGAGCAGTACTTC.

At least ten counts were recorded for this clonotype. This chain uses TRBV7-2 with TRBJ2-5; D is ambiguous. CDR3 length: 11 residues. CDR1 SGHTA and CDR2 FQGNSA come from the germline V gene. Trimming cost V 4 bases and J 6 bases, with 6 bases left between them. The CDR3 spells CASSSSKTQYF. CDR3 in DNA: TGTGCCAGCAGCTCCTCCAAGACCCAGTACTTC.

DNA for the CDR3: TGCAGTGCAACAGGGGAACCCTCTGGAAACACCATATATTTT. Amino acid sequence: CSATGEPSGNTIYF. V and J are TRBV20-1 and TRBJ1-3; 7 nucleotides agree with TRBD1. Germline loops: CDR1 DFQATT, CDR2 SNEGSKA (reference sequence). Germline trimming cut 6 bases from V and 0 bases from J; bases unmatched to any gene: 5. This CDR3 comprises 14 residues.

This chain connects TRBV20-1 to TRBJ1-1; TRBD1 matches 8 bases. J was trimmed by 5 bases and V by 0 bases; bases with no gene match: 8. The CDR3 runs 15 residues. CDR1 and CDR2 from the germline V gene are DFQATT and SNEGSKA (reference sequence). The CDR3 loop is CSARERGRGRTEAFF. The CDR3 DNA reads as TGCAGTGCTAGAGAAAGGGGCAGGGGGCGGACTGAAGCTTTCTTT.

This chain uses TRBV5-1 with TRBJ2-2, with a possible D match to TRBD2 (5 bases). The CDR3 length is 15 residues. Germline values: CDR1 SGHRS, CDR2 YFSETQ. V was shortened by 4 bases and J by 3 bases, with 13 bases between the two germline ends. DNA for the CDR3: TGCGCCAGCAGCCCGGGTGTAGCGTACACCGGGGAGCTGTTTTTT. Translating it yields CASSPGVAYTGELFF.

The chain employs TRBV11-2 and TRBJ1-4; the match to TRBD1 covers 7 bases. Per germline, CDR1 SGHAT and CDR2 FQNNGV. After removal of 1 base from V and 7 bases from J, the junction contained 12 bases not matched to a gene. CDR3 length equals 17 residues. The CDR3, as DNA: TGTGCCAGCAGCTTAGGAAGGGGGCGGGGCGGTCTTGAAAAACTGTTTTTT. Protein sequence: CASSLGRGRGGLEKLFF.

About this clonotype: One end of the junction varies from germline; a read error may be responsible. This rearrangement joins TRBV15 to TRBJ2-7, with D possibly being TRBD2 (6 bases). This CDR3 is built from 16 residues. Germline CDR1 and CDR2: LNHNV and YYDKDF (reference sequence). CDR3 sequence (DNA): TGTGCCACCAGCAGAGGATCCGGACTACAATCCTACGAGCAGCACTTC. Translated: CATSRGSGLQSYEQHF.

In this sample, this clonotype turned up many times. The chain employs TRBV28 and TRBJ2-3, with D perhaps TRBD2 (6 bases). Looked up from germline, CDR1 is MDHEN and CDR2 is SYDVKM. The CDR3 covers 17 residues. Trimming cost V 5 bases and J 2 bases, with 20 bases left between them. CDR3 sequence (DNA): TGTGCCAGCAGTCCATTAAACCCACGGCGGGACACAGATACGCAGTATTTT. It translates to CASSPLNPRRDTDTQYF.